Each of the 8 T cell receptor beta chains below was sequenced from the same sample in a study of blood T cell repertoires in COVID-19. The data were produced by immunoSEQ multiplex PCR, yet TCRdb's version contains in-frame clones alone and is incomplete. The sample holds about 300,000 clones, about four fifths seen once. The sequencing input was peripheral blood. The receptor source for this set is a human donor with COVID-19, enrolled during active disease. The donor label of this sample is uncertain.

In nucleotides, the CDR3 is TGTGCCAGCAGCCAAACCGGGAACCCTACCGATACGCAGTATTTT. Amino acids: CASSQTGNPTDTQYF. V and J are TRBV3-1 (or the pseudogene TRBV3-2) and TRBJ2-3, with D maybe TRBD2 (5 bases). In germline, CDR1 is LGHDT, CDR2 YNNKEL (reference sequence). The V end was cut by 2 bases, the J end by 6 bases, with 15 bases between. CDR3 length: 15 amino acids.

The V call is TRBV19, the J call TRBJ1-6; D might be TRBD1 (6 bases). The CDR3 has 15 residues. Germline values: CDR1 LNHDA, CDR2 SQIVND (reference sequence). The ends were cut back, 2 bases at V and 10 bases at J, with 15 bases in the middle. As DNA, the CDR3 is TGTGCCAGTAGTATATCCCCAGGGGCAAGATCACCCCTCCACTTT. Residues: CASSISPGARSPLHF.

CDR3 nucleotide sequence: TGTGCCAGCAGCGTCAGGGGGATAGCGTCCGATACGCAGTATTTT. Amino acid sequence: CASSVRGIASDTQYF. This chain connects TRBV9 to TRBJ2-3; 7 nucleotides align to TRBD1. The germline V gene has CDR1 SGDLS and CDR2 YYNGEE. CDR3 size: 15 residues. J was trimmed by 6 bases and V by 2 bases; bases with no gene match: 9.

The chain is built from TRBV4-1 and TRBJ2-5; the match to TRBD1 covers 7 bases. CDR3 length: 15 amino acids. Germline assignment: CDR1 MGHRA and CDR2 YSYEKL. Unmatched junction bases numbered 5, after V lost 3 bases and J lost 1 base. CDR3 sequence: CASSQGQLAQETQYF. The CDR3 coding sequence is TGCGCCAGCAGCCAGGGACAGCTGGCCCAAGAGACCCAGTACTTC.

The chain combines TRBV19 with TRBJ2-7, with 7 positions matching TRBD1. J was trimmed by 3 bases and V by 10 bases; bases with no gene match: 9. The CDR3 contains 13 residues. Germline V gene lookup returns CDR1 LNHDA and CDR2 SQIVND (reference sequence). Here the CDR3 reads CATRETGSYEQYF. DNA for the CDR3: TGTGCCACCAGGGAGACAGGGAGCTACGAGCAGTACTTC.

CDR3 region: CASSPGQGRYQPQHF. CDR3 in DNA: TGCGCCAGCAGCCCCGGACAGGGTCGTTATCAGCCCCAGCATTTT. The rearrangement joins TRBV5-1 to TRBJ1-5, with TRBD1 matching over 8 bases. CDR3 length equals 15 residues. V dropped 4 bases and J dropped 5; count of bases not matched to a gene: 8. Looked up from germline, CDR1 is SGHRS and CDR2 is YFSETQ. The entire variable domain, with the rest obtained from reference TRBV5-1 and TRBJ1-5, is as follows: KAGVTQTPRYLIKTRGQQVTLSCSPISGHRSVSWYQQTPGQGLQFLFEYFSETQRNKGNFPGRFSGRQFSNSRSEMNVSTLELGDSALYLCASSPGQGRYQPQHFGDGTRLSIL.

The chain employs TRBV7-3 and TRBJ2-5, with a possible D match to TRBD1 (6 bases). Looked up from germline, CDR1 is SGHTA and CDR2 is FQGTGA. Trimming took off 5 bases at V and 1 base at J, with 11 bases between the two ends. CDR3 size: 14 residues. Here the CDR3 reads CASSPRGTQETQYF. Here the CDR3 DNA reads TGTGCCAGCAGCCCTAGGGGGACCCAAGAGACCCAGTACTTC.

This clone was seen once. V usage is TRBV19 and J usage is TRBJ1-5; D is unresolved. Looked up from germline, CDR1 is LNHDA and CDR2 is SQIVND (reference sequence). The CDR3 consists of 15 residues. Deletions cut 3 bases from V and 0 bases from J, with 9 bases between. CDR3 sequence (DNA): TGTGCCAGTAGTATCGGGATTGATAGCAATCAGCCCCAGCATTTT. Its translation is CASSIGIDSNQPQHF.